This entry lists 16 T cell receptor beta chains sequenced from one sample in a study of cytomegalovirus exposure and HLA in healthy donors. The PCR used 60 Vbeta and 13 Jbeta primers. Measured with immunoSEQ multiplex PCR; TCRdb has only the in-frame clones, and not every one. The sample contains roughly 98,000 clones, about 81% of which appear only once. The sequencing sample was made of PBMCs. These receptors originate from a man between 40 and 49 years old in good health and CMV-seronegative.

The chain combines TRBV28 with TRBJ1-6; D remains ambiguous. V gave up 3 bases and J gave up 5 bases, with 8 bases separating them. The CDR3 spans 14 residues. Per the germline V gene, CDR1 is MDHEN and CDR2 is SYDVKM. CDR3 sequence: CASSFGPNNSPLHF. CDR3 nucleotide sequence: TGTGCCAGCAGTTTTGGGCCAAATAATTCACCCCTCCACTTT.

In this sample, this clone turned up a few times. V and J are TRBV19 and TRBJ1-6; D gene uncertain. The V end lost 7 bases, the J end lost 8 bases, and 9 bases lay between the germline ends. This CDR3 is 12 amino acids long. Germline V gene sequence: CDR1 LNHDA, CDR2 SQIVND (reference sequence). The CDR3 DNA sequence: TGTGCCAGTACCCTCGGGGATTCACCCCTCCACTTT. Protein product: CASTLGDSPLHF.

This CDR3 reads CASSFGGYEQYF. The DNA of the CDR3 is TGTGCCAGCAGTTTCGGTGGCTACGAGCAGTACTTC. The chain links TRBV27 to TRBJ2-7, with no clear D. V was trimmed by 3 bases and J by 3 bases, leaving 6 bases between them. The V gene's germline CDR1 is MNHEY and CDR2 SMNVEV (reference sequence). This CDR3 region has 12 residues.

The chain is built from TRBV5-4 and TRBJ1-6, with TRBD1 matching 7 bases. The CDR3 runs to 14 residues. The trim removed 6 bases at V and 9 bases at J, leaving 9 bases unmatched. Per germline, CDR1 SGHNT and CDR2 YYREEE (reference sequence). CDR3 coding DNA: TGTGCCAGCACCTCCGAGGGGGCGGCTTCACCCCTCCACTTT. Its translation: CASTSEGAASPLHF.

This chain links TRBV10-3 with TRBJ2-2; 12 bases are shared with TRBD1. Per the germline V gene, CDR1 is ENHRY and CDR2 is SYGVKD. The CDR3 is 16 amino acids. V trimming: 0 bases; J trimming: 5 bases; junction bases outside the gene matches: 1. CDR3: CAISESGQGATGELFF. The CDR3 bases are TGTGCCATCAGTGAGTCGGGACAGGGGGCGACCGGGGAGCTGTTTTTT.

The CDR3 region has the DNA TGTGCCAGCAGTAGTACAGGGTTCAGCAATCAGCCCCAGCATTTT. Translation: CASSSTGFSNQPQHF. J is TRBJ1-5 and V is TRBV28, with D tentatively TRBD1 (6 bases). The V and J ends lost 5 bases and 1 base respectively, with 12 bases between them. This CDR3 spans 15 amino acids. CDR1 is MDHEN, CDR2 SYDVKM, per germline.

V and J are TRBV25-1 and TRBJ1-1, with D hard to call. The ends were cut back, 5 bases at V and 5 bases at J, with 18 bases in the middle. The CDR3 length is 15 residues. Germline loops: CDR1 MGHDK, CDR2 SYGVNS. The CDR3 sequence is CASSSPPGTGTEAFF. DNA for the CDR3: TGTGCCAGCAGTTCCCCCCCGGGAACGGGGACTGAAGCTTTCTTT.

The genes are TRBV7-2 and TRBJ2-7, with 8 bases lining up with TRBD1. There are 15 residues in the CDR3. The germline gives CDR1 SGHTA, CDR2 FQGNSA. V shed 6 bases and J 4 bases; nucleotides not matched to a gene: 11. CDR3 in amino acids: CASSPGQGFGYEQYF. The CDR3 DNA follows: TGTGCCAGCAGTCCTGGACAGGGTTTTGGGTACGAGCAGTACTTC.

The chain joins TRBV4-3 to TRBJ1-1; 7 bases map to TRBD1. The ends lost 11 bases at V and 0 bases at J; junction bases unmatched: 3. Germline CDR1 LGHNA, CDR2 YSLEER. This CDR3 spans 12 amino acids. The CDR3 here is CAEGAMNTEAFF. CDR3 DNA sequence: TGCGCCGAGGGGGCTATGAACACTGAAGCTTTCTTT.

CDR3 in DNA: TGTGCCAGCAGCCTGGGGCTAGCGGGGGGAACCTCCTACAATGAGCAGTTCTTC. Translation: CASSLGLAGGTSYNEQFF. The chain carries TRBV5-4 and TRBJ2-1, with TRBD2 matching over 11 bases. With 4 bases clipped from V and 0 bases from J, the junction kept 9 bases outside the gene matches. Germline V gene sequence: CDR1 SGHNT, CDR2 YYREEE (reference sequence). This CDR3 contains 18 residues.

This clone was counted once. V is TRBV7-9 and J is TRBJ2-7; D remains unclear. This CDR3 region has 12 residues. Trimming shortened V by 3 bases and J by 2 bases, and 5 bases separated the two germline ends. From germline, CDR1 is SEHNR and CDR2 FQNEAQ (reference sequence). The CDR3 region is CASSFRAYEQYF. CDR3 DNA: TGTGCCAGCAGCTTCCGTGCCTACGAGCAGTACTTC.

This clone was detected only a few times. The chain recombines TRBV11-2 with TRBJ2-5, with no clear D. The germline gives CDR1 SGHAT, CDR2 FQNNGV. Trimming took off 1 base at V and 5 bases at J, with 5 bases between the two ends. This CDR3 region has 12 residues. The CDR3 DNA reads TGTGCCAGCAGCTTAGGGGCGGAGACCCAGTACTTC. It encodes CASSLGAETQYF.

As for this clone: The sample contains more than one DNA sequence encoding this CDR3. This chain joins TRBV29-1 and TRBJ1-3; 8 nucleotides align to TRBD1. Germline lookup yields CDR1 SQVTM and CDR2 ANQGSEA. With 4 bases clipped from V and 4 bases from J, the junction kept 3 bases outside the gene matches. CDR3 size: 13 residues. The CDR3 reads CSVGQGAGNTIYF. For the CDR3, the DNA is TGCAGCGTTGGGCAGGGGGCGGGAAACACCATATATTTT.

This chain joins TRBV5-5 and TRBJ1-2, with TRBD1 as a possible D gene (6 bases). Germline V lookup: CDR1 SGHKS, CDR2 YYEKEE (reference sequence). The CDR3 contains 16 residues. Deletions cut 3 bases from V and 3 bases from J, with 18 bases between. CDR3 coding DNA: TGTGCCAGCAGCTCTACAACAGGGAGAACCTACTATGGCTACACCTTC. It specifies CASSSTTGRTYYGYTF.

CDR3 sequence reads: CASSLAGENEQFF. CDR3 nucleotide sequence: TGTGCCAGCAGCTTGGCCGGGGAAAATGAGCAGTTCTTC. This rearrangement joins TRBV5-4 to TRBJ2-1, with D possibly TRBD2 on 5 matching bases. V was trimmed by 0 bases and J by 7 bases, leaving 8 bases between them. This CDR3 has 13 residues. Germline values: CDR1 SGHNT, CDR2 YYREEE (reference sequence). The variable domain in full, with the rest retrieved from reference TRBV5-4 and TRBJ2-1, is ETGVTQSPTHLIKTRGQQVTLRCSSQSGHNTVSWYQQALGQGPQFIFQYYREEENGRGNFPPRFSGLQFPNYSSELNVNALELDDSALYLCASSLAGENEQFFGPGTRLTVL.

This chain uses TRBV5-1 with TRBJ2-5; 8 bases agree with TRBD1. The CDR3 has 14 residues. The germline gives CDR1 SGHRS, CDR2 YFSETQ. After removal of 4 bases from V and 4 bases from J, the junction contained 6 bases not matched to a gene. The CDR3 is CASSVGQGGETQYF. CDR3 DNA: TGCGCCAGCAGCGTAGGACAGGGTGGAGAGACCCAGTACTTC.